This TCR beta chain derives from a study of tumor-infiltrating lymphocytes in primary liver carcinoma. For the study at large: Men as well as women, aged 30 to 69 years, made up the patients. Study results and limitations: Tumors significantly exceeded blood in top-250-clone fraction (p = 0.039). Representation across all five tumor regions was limited to only about 7.5-24% of top clones.

There are 13 residues in the CDR3. Germline-derived CDR1 and CDR2 are MGHRA and YSYEKL. Using a constant-region primer together with ProtoScript II reverse transcriptase, TCR beta cDNA was made from approximately 0.55 ug of total RNA. Nested multiplex PCR, run for three rounds with slightly modified ARM-PCR, yielded TCR beta libraries. TRBV1-TRBV30 forward primers paired with a C-beta reverse primer were used in the first two PCR rounds, which ran approximately 10 cycles each. Each CDR3 protein gets one entry after TCRdb re-called the multiplex PCR reads with MiXCR. The sample contains roughly 190,000 distinct CDR3 sequences, around 81% of which appear only once. From 20-30 mg of unsorted bulk tissue, DNA and RNA were co-extracted together. In the case of this clonotype: The antigen remains undetermined. At one end the junction does not follow the germline gene, possibly because of a read error.

The source is a man in his forties with primary liver carcinoma and hepatitis B virus infection. Source material: tumor tissue from primary liver carcinoma. V and J are TRBV4-1 and TRBJ1-2; possible D gene TRBD1, 6 bases. The CDR3 DNA is TGCGCCAGCAGTCAAGAGGGGGACTATAGTTACACCTTC. This codes for CASSQEGDYSYTF.